The 28 T cell receptor beta chains below all came from one sample that was sequenced in a study of response to subunit inactivated influenza vaccine. One entry per CDR3 protein results from TCRdb running MiXCR on the RT-PCR reads. The sample lists under 850,000 distinct CDR3 sequences, around 20% seen once, with 9.5% to 13% in the top ten. Sequencing used PBMCs from blood, obtained more than 4 days after vaccination. All receptors derive from a man aged 45-60 years who received an inactivated influenza vaccine.

This clonotype was observed many times. V usage is TRBV12-3 or TRBV12-4 and J usage is TRBJ1-5; TRBD1 matches 7 bases. Trimming took 6 bases from V and 3 from J; bases not matched to a gene: 5. CDR3 size: 14 residues. The CDR3 DNA sequence: TGTGCCAGCAGCCCGGACAGGTACAATCAGCCCCAGCATTTT. It is translated as CASSPDRYNQPQHF.

The chain is built from TRBV6-5 and TRBJ1-2; 10 positions agree with TRBD1. The CDR3 covers 15 residues. Looked up from germline, CDR1 is MNHEY and CDR2 is SVGAGI. V shed 4 bases and J 3 bases; nucleotides not matched to a gene: 5. The CDR3 coding sequence is TGTGCCAGCAGTTCGACGGGACAGGGGCACTATGGCTACACCTTC. This translates into CASSSTGQGHYGYTF.

V gene TRBV9 combines with J gene TRBJ2-2; the D gene is possibly TRBD2 (6 bases). CDR1 is SGDLS, CDR2 YYNGEE, per germline. This CDR3 has 15 residues. V was clipped by 0 bases and J by 6 bases, with 12 bases between them. The CDR3 sequence is CASSVAVTRSGELFF. In DNA form, the CDR3 reads TGTGCCAGCAGCGTAGCTGTGACTAGATCCGGGGAGCTGTTTTTT.

V usage is TRBV6-1 and J usage is TRBJ1-2, with D unresolved. Germline V CDR1 and CDR2: MNHNS, SASEGT. Trimming cost V 7 bases and J 3 bases, with 18 bases left between them. This CDR3 region has 15 residues. The CDR3 is CASTSGALGDYGYTF. The CDR3, as DNA: TGTGCCAGCACGTCGGGTGCTCTGGGCGACTATGGCTACACCTTC.

This clonotype was picked up a small number of times. The chain uses TRBV4-3 and TRBJ2-1, with D possibly matching TRBD1 (6 bases). CDR1 and CDR2 (germline): LGHNA, YSLEER. CDR3 size: 15 residues. Trimming took off 3 bases at V and 4 bases at J, with 13 bases between the two ends. In DNA, the CDR3 is TGCGCCAGCAGCCACCAGATGGACAGATACAATGAGCAGTTCTTC. Translation: CASSHQMDRYNEQFF.

V usage is TRBV5-1 and J usage is TRBJ1-2; 9 nucleotides agree with TRBD1. V lost 4 bases and J lost 4; bases outside the gene matches: 5. In germline, CDR1 is SGHRS, CDR2 YFSETQ. This CDR3 has 14 residues. CDR3 residues: CASSEMTGGYGYTF. CDR3 bases: TGCGCCAGCAGCGAAATGACAGGGGGCTATGGCTACACCTTC.

As for this clonotype: A much larger clonotype is one base distant, so this may be a read error. The J gene is TRBJ2-5, the V gene TRBV6-2 or TRBV6-3; D gene ambiguous. The V gene's germline CDR1 is MNHEY and CDR2 SVGEGT. This CDR3 contains 10 residues. V lost 7 bases to trimming and J lost 2 bases, with 2 bases between them. The CDR3 loop reads CASKQETQYF. CDR3 DNA sequence: TGTGCCAGCAAACAAGAGACCCAGTACTTC.

The chain employs TRBV7-2 and TRBJ2-3; D gene unclear. Germline CDR1 and CDR2: SGHTA and FQGNSA. V gave up 6 bases and J gave up 0 bases, with 13 bases separating them. This CDR3 region has 15 residues. In DNA, the CDR3 is TGTGCCAGCAGGGAGAGTTATACTAGCACAGATACGCAGTATTTT. It encodes CASRESYTSTDTQYF.

This clonotype was counted only a few times. The J gene is TRBJ2-7, the V gene TRBV15, with 10 nucleotides matching TRBD2. The CDR3 extends over 15 amino acids. V gave up 8 bases and J gave up 5 bases; unmatched junction bases: 12. Germline CDR1 reads LNHNV; CDR2 reads YYDKDF (reference sequence). CDR3 loop: CATSVSGRAGDEQYF. CDR3 nucleotides: TGTGCCACCTCGGTAAGCGGGAGGGCCGGGGACGAGCAGTACTTC. Supplemented by reference TRBV15 and TRBJ2-7, the full variable domain reads DAMVIQNPRYQVTQFGKPVTLSCSQTLNHNVMYWYQQKSSQAPKLLFHYYDKDFNNEADTPDNFQSRRPNTSFCFLDIRSPGLGDTAMYLCATSVSGRAGDEQYFGPGTRLTVT.

The chain has TRBV6-1 and TRBJ2-6; TRBD1 is a possible D gene (6 bases). This CDR3 is 14 amino acids long. CDR1 and CDR2 (germline): MNHNS, SASEGT. Trimming took off 8 bases at V and 2 bases at J, with 10 bases between the two ends. CDR3 DNA: TGTGCCAGCCAGAACAGGGCTGGGGCCAACGTCCTGACTTTC. Translation: CASQNRAGANVLTF.

V gene TRBV10-3 combines with J gene TRBJ2-7, with a weak D call TRBD2 (6 bases). Germline values: CDR1 ENHRY, CDR2 SYGVKD. This CDR3 comprises 15 residues. Between the trimmed V and J ends, which lost 4 bases and 0 bases, there was a span of 13 bases. This chain's CDR3 is CAISVNSGSSYEQYF. CDR3 sequence (DNA): TGTGCCATCAGTGTTAATAGCGGAAGCTCCTACGAGCAGTACTTC.

This clonotype turned up a few times. The CDR3 is CASSWGGSDTQYF. The CDR3 coding sequence is TGTGCCAGCAGCTGGGGTGGGTCAGATACGCAGTATTTT. J is TRBJ2-3 and V is TRBV7-2; D call uncertain. There are 13 residues in the CDR3. V was clipped by 4 bases and J by 4 bases, with 9 bases between them. Germline CDR1 and CDR2: SGHTA and FQGNSA.

This clonotype came up many times. V and J are TRBV7-9 and TRBJ2-1; tentative D call: TRBD2 (5 bases). Trimming took 1 base from V and 13 from J, leaving 17 bases between them. The germline V gene encodes CDR1 SEHNR and CDR2 FQNEAQ (reference sequence). The CDR3 extends over 14 amino acids. The CDR3 DNA reads as TGTGCCAGCAGCTTAGGGGCTAGCCGGAACCCCCAGTTCTTC. Translated, it gives CASSLGASRNPQFF.

The rearrangement uses TRBV10-2 and TRBJ1-6; weak D call: TRBD1 (5 bases). Trimming stripped 7 bases from V and 4 bases from J, with 14 bases between. The CDR3 is 15 residues long. The germline V gene has CDR1 WSHSY and CDR2 SAAADI. The CDR3 DNA sequence: TGCGCCAGCATGACCGGGACGGATTATAATTCACCCCTCCACTTT. It is translated as CASMTGTDYNSPLHF.

This clonotype has more than one count but fewer than ten. V and J are TRBV18 and TRBJ2-7, with TRBD1 matching over 8 bases. The germline V gene has CDR1 KGHSH and CDR2 LQKENI. This CDR3 has 15 amino acids. The ends lost 4 bases at V and 4 bases at J; junction bases unmatched: 9. The CDR3 protein is CASSLPRTGMYEQYF. The CDR3 DNA reads TGTGCCAGCTCACTTCCCAGGACAGGGATGTACGAGCAGTACTTC.

The gene calls are TRBV5-1 and TRBJ1-1; D is ambiguous. The CDR3 totals 16 residues. Trimming took off 2 bases at V and 1 base at J, with 15 bases between the two ends. Germline values: CDR1 SGHRS, CDR2 YFSETQ. The CDR3 protein is CASSFLSERTNTEAFF. The CDR3 nucleotides read TGCGCCAGCAGCTTCCTCAGTGAGAGGACGAACACTGAAGCTTTCTTT.

The gene calls are TRBV28 and TRBJ2-7, with D maybe TRBD1 (6 bases). CDR3 length: 13 amino acids. CDR1 is MDHEN, CDR2 SYDVKM, per germline. With 6 bases removed from V and 3 bases from J, the gap between germline ends came to 12 bases. The chain's CDR3 is CASRVSGDYEQYF. CDR3 nucleotides: TGTGCCAGCAGGGTGTCAGGGGACTACGAGCAGTACTTC.

This clonotype has ten or more counts. This rearrangement joins TRBV2 to TRBJ2-3, with a possible D match to TRBD1 (5 bases). CDR1 is SNHLY and CDR2 is FYNNEI in the germline V gene. This CDR3 contains 15 residues. The V and J ends lost 4 bases and 1 base respectively, with 12 bases between them. DNA of the CDR3: TGTGCCAGCAGTGGGTGGGTAGGGGGCACAGATACGCAGTATTTT. Its protein is CASSGWVGGTDTQYF. Supplemented by reference TRBV2 and TRBJ2-3, the full variable domain reads EPEVTQTPSHQVTQMGQEVILRCVPISNHLYFYWYRQILGQKVEFLVSFYNNEISEKSEIFDDQFSVERPDGSNFTLKIRSTKLEDSAMYFCASSGWVGGTDTQYFGPGTRLTVL.

This clonotype was observed a handful of times. The genes are TRBV28 and TRBJ1-5; D may be TRBD1 (6 bases). V was cut by 6 bases and J by 1 base, with 13 bases left in between. Looked up from germline, CDR1 is MDHEN and CDR2 is SYDVKM. CDR3 length: 15 residues. The CDR3 sequence is CASSDQGLSNQPQHF. The CDR3 DNA is TGTGCCAGCAGCGACCAGGGGTTGAGCAATCAGCCCCAGCATTTT. The full variable domain, its missing parts supplied by reference TRBV28 and TRBJ1-5, is DVKVTQSSRYLVKRTGEKVFLECVQDMDHENMFWYRQDPGLGLRLIYFSYDVKMKEKGDIPEGYSVSREKKERFSLILESASTNQTSMYLCASSDQGLSNQPQHFGDGTRLSIL.

This clonotype was detected many times. The chain links TRBV29-1 to TRBJ2-5; D not resolved. V lost 7 bases to trimming and J lost 3 bases, with 6 bases between them. This CDR3 contains 10 residues. The germline V gene has CDR1 SQVTM and CDR2 ANQGSEA. The CDR3 reads CSDVKETQYF. The CDR3 DNA sequence: TGCAGCGATGTCAAAGAGACCCAGTACTTC.

Of note for this clonotype: The CDR3 ends on some other residue instead of the conserved phenylalanine or tryptophan, so this is likely a read error. The rearrangement uses TRBV5-1 and TRBJ2-7, with D tentatively TRBD1 or TRBD2 (5 bases each). Germline V gives CDR1 SGHRS, CDR2 YFSETQ. The CDR3 loop spans 14 amino acids. V was shortened by 0 bases and J by 2 bases, with 9 bases between the two germline ends. CDR3 DNA sequence: TGCGCCAGCAGCTTGGGGCAGGGACCCTACGAGCAGTACTTG. This gives the protein CASSLGQGPYEQYL.

The chain carries TRBV29-1 and TRBJ2-7; D assignment may be TRBD1 or TRBD2 (5 bases each). Trimming pared 4 bases from V and 2 bases from J, leaving 9 bases between. The CDR3 is 12 residues long. CDR1 is SQVTM and CDR2 is ANQGSEA in the germline V gene. In nucleotides, the CDR3 is TGCAGCGTTGGGGACCCAACCTACGAGCAGTACTTC. It yields the protein CSVGDPTYEQYF.

The chain employs TRBV20-1 and TRBJ2-5; D remains ambiguous. The germline V gene has CDR1 DFQATT and CDR2 SNEGSKA (reference sequence). Trimming removed 6 bases at V and 10 bases at J, with 18 bases between. The CDR3 has 12 residues. The CDR3 DNA is TGCAGTGCAAATGGACCCCGCTTGGACCAGTACTTC. Protein product: CSANGPRLDQYF.

This clonotype appeared a few times. The chain joins TRBV29-1 to TRBJ2-5; D may be TRBD1 (6 bases). CDR1 is SQVTM, CDR2 ANQGSEA, per germline. The CDR3 consists of 14 residues. V lost 1 base and J lost 5, with 14 bases in between. CDR3 protein: CSVEGVRGSETQYF. The CDR3 region has the DNA TGCAGCGTTGAAGGGGTCAGGGGATCGGAGACCCAGTACTTC. The full variable domain, rest sourced from reference TRBV29-1 and TRBJ2-5, is SAVISQKPSRDICQRGTSLTIQCQVDSQVTMMFWYRQQPGQSLTLIATANQGSEATYESGFVIDKFPISRPNLTFSTLTVSNMSPEDSSIYLCSVEGVRGSETQYFGPGTRLLVL.

Here the CDR3 reads CASSLGLAGAAGATQYF. The CDR3 DNA is TGTGCCAGCAGTTTGGGCCTAGCGGGAGCCGCCGGAGCTACGCAGTATTTT. The V call is TRBV28, the J call TRBJ2-3, with 10 bases lining up with TRBD2. Germline-derived CDR1 and CDR2 are MDHEN and SYDVKM. Trimming cost V 3 bases and J 8 bases; bases outside gene matches: 14. The CDR3 length is 17 residues.

This clonotype was counted at least ten times. V gene TRBV6-2 or TRBV6-3 combines with J gene TRBJ2-7; 9 positions agree with TRBD2. The V segment lost 10 bases and the J segment 0 bases; nucleotides outside the gene matches: 7. Germline assignment: CDR1 MNHEY and CDR2 SVGEGT. The CDR3 extends over 14 amino acids. In nucleotides, the CDR3 is TGTGCCACCGAACTAGCGGGCCACTCCTACGAGCAGTACTTC. Translating gives CATELAGHSYEQYF.

The chain couples TRBV20-1 to TRBJ2-5; weak D call: TRBD1 (6 bases). CDR1 and CDR2 (germline): DFQATT, SNEGSKA (reference sequence). This CDR3 has 15 residues. Trimming left V 0 bases short and J 9 bases short, with 20 bases between. The CDR3 loop reads CSAREGGRGPGSQYF. Written as DNA, the CDR3 is TGCAGTGCTAGAGAAGGGGGTAGGGGACCCGGGTCCCAGTACTTC.

This chain links TRBV20-1 with TRBJ2-1; maybe TRBD2 (7 bases). CDR3 size: 14 residues. The germline V gene has CDR1 DFQATT and CDR2 SNEGSKA (reference sequence). V shed 8 bases and J shed 0 bases, with 14 bases lying between them. CDR3 region: CSTPGDYSYNEQFF. In DNA form, the CDR3 reads TGCAGTACCCCAGGGGACTACTCCTACAATGAGCAGTTCTTC.